This TCR beta chain was documented in a study of CD8 T cells in Susac syndrome. About the research overall: Of the sequenced Susac syndrome patients, 5 or 6 had active disease and about eight were in remission.

On this clonotype itself: No antigen is known for it.

Germline V gene data show CDR1 as KGHDR and CDR2 as SFDVKD. This CDR3 spans 15 amino acids. Germline trimming cut 12 bases from V and 2 bases from J; bases unmatched to any gene: 13. The study's findings and limits: Expansion of clones was not seen in the CD4+ T cell repertoires of Susac syndrome.

Random hexamers primed reverse transcription of about 0.5 to 1 ug RNA. Multiplex PCR with immunoSEQ amplified the TCR beta CDR3 across 54 Vbeta and 13 Jbeta. TCRdb recomputed calls from the immunoSEQ multiplex PCR reads with MiXCR, one row per CDR3 protein. This table holds about 180,000 distinct CDR3 sequences, around 94% found once. The receptor was isolated from a human donor with Susac syndrome. V and J are TRBV24-1 and TRBJ1-2; 8 nucleotides agree with TRBD1. Sample: CD4+ T cells from PBMCs. The CDR3 loop reads CAHRRAGGKNYGYTF. As DNA, the CDR3 is TGTGCCCACCGTAGGGCAGGGGGCAAAAACTATGGCTACACCTTC.